The 19 T cell receptor beta chains presented below share a single source sample, sequenced in a study of human T cells and chemical hapten exposure (dated by TCRdb to the early 2020s). Library construction relied on RACE. This sample was sequenced with a NextSeq 500. In TCRdb, the public reads were trimmed at Q25 with fastp and aligned with MiXCR, with productive beta chains retained. Rows with one shared CDR3 protein collapse into an entry with the most common genes and DNA. The sample profile shows around 300,000 distinct CDR3 sequences; 7.5% to 8% of them were found once. The top ten constitute more than 1% of the sample. In light of the paper, this sample's time point label describes: pre-sensitization, week 0. The treatment or condition label on this specimen signifies: therapeutic diphenylcyclopropenone sensitization with weekly scalp DPC. The sequenced sample was whole blood, obtained in connection with sensitization to the hapten diphenylcyclopropenone (DPC). Every receptor here comes from a man between 18 and 35 years old with alopecia areata. Some clones in this sample may be carry-over from other donors' samples.

In this sample, this clonotype turned up a few times. This rearrangement joins TRBV5-1 to TRBJ2-1, with a possible D match to TRBD1 (6 bases). The CDR3 contains 16 residues. Germline CDR1 reads SGHRS; CDR2 reads YFSETQ. V was pared by 0 bases and J by 5 bases, with 15 bases between. The CDR3 nucleotides are TGCGCCAGCAGCTTGGGGGCAGGGGAGCTACACAATGAGCAGTTCTTC. Translated: CASSLGAGELHNEQFF.

There are a few counts of this clonotype. The chain combines TRBV6-5 with TRBJ1-6, with D tentatively TRBD1 (5 bases). Germline loops: CDR1 MNHEY, CDR2 SVGAGI. The ends were cut back, 6 bases at V and 3 bases at J, with 18 bases in the middle. CDR3 length: 17 residues. Written as DNA, the CDR3 is TGTGCCAGCAGCGAGGGACGGAATAAGTTCTATAATTCACCCCTCCACTTT. Its translation is CASSEGRNKFYNSPLHF.

The genes are TRBV7-8 and TRBJ2-5; 9 nucleotides agree with TRBD2. The trim removed 2 bases at V and 4 bases at J, leaving 5 bases unmatched. There are 15 residues in the CDR3. Germline CDR1 reads SGHVS; CDR2 reads FQNEAQ. CDR3 loop: CASSLLSGGPETQYF. In DNA, the CDR3 is TGTGCCAGCAGCTTATTAAGCGGGGGGCCAGAGACCCAGTACTTC. Filled out from reference TRBV7-8 and TRBJ2-5, the complete variable domain reads GAGVSQSPRYKVAKRGQDVALRCDPISGHVSLFWYQQALGQGPEFLTYFQNEAQLDKSGLPSDRFFAERPEGSVSTLKIQRTQQEDSAVYLCASSLLSGGPETQYFGPGTRLLVL.

J is TRBJ1-2 and V is TRBV4-3; 7 nucleotides align to TRBD1. CDR3 length: 19 residues. The germline V gene encodes CDR1 LGHNA and CDR2 YSLEER. After removal of 0 bases from V and 8 bases from J, the junction contained 21 bases not matched to a gene. The CDR3 region has the DNA TGCGCCAGCAGCCAAGATCTTCCGGAGGGGGCTACTCTAACTATCGGCTACACCTTC. Its protein is CASSQDLPEGATLTIGYTF.

This clonotype has at least ten counts. V gene TRBV20-1 combines with J gene TRBJ2-3; D may be TRBD2 (5 bases). Between the trimmed V and J ends, which lost 4 bases and 3 bases, there was a span of 11 bases. The CDR3 length is 13 residues. Looked up from germline, CDR1 is DFQATT and CDR2 is SNEGSKA (reference sequence). The DNA for the CDR3 is TGCAGTGCTACCCTCCCGGGAACAGATACGCAGTATTTT. This sequence encodes CSATLPGTDTQYF.

V usage is TRBV6-2 or TRBV6-3 and J usage is TRBJ2-3, with 9 bases that match TRBD2. The CDR3 totals 20 residues. Trimming removed 2 bases from V and 5 bases from J; junction bases left unmatched: 20. The germline V gene has CDR1 MNHEY and CDR2 SVGEGT. The CDR3 DNA follows: TGTGCCAGCAGTTACCCCCCCTTTGCGGGGGGGTCTCTCCGTGAAGATACGCAGTATTTT. Amino acids: CASSYPPFAGGSLREDTQYF.

This sequence joins TRBV6-2 or TRBV6-3 and TRBJ1-5, with 9 bases lining up with TRBD1. V lost 1 base to trimming and J lost 5 bases; unmatched junction nucleotides: 3. Germline V gene sequence: CDR1 MNHEY, CDR2 SVGEGT. This CDR3 has 15 residues. Written as DNA, the CDR3 is TGTGCCAGCAGTTACTATCGACAGGGGGATCAGCCCCAGCATTTT. Its protein product is CASSYYRQGDQPQHF.

In this sample, this clonotype turned up a few times. The chain carries TRBV6-2 or TRBV6-3 and TRBJ1-5, with a possible D match to TRBD1 (5 bases). CDR1 and CDR2 from the germline V gene are MNHEY and SVGEGT. Trimming shortened V by 2 bases and J by 4 bases, and 18 bases separated the two germline ends. The CDR3 has 17 residues. CDR3 in amino acids: CASSYGKGVGRNQPQHF. The DNA for the CDR3 is TGTGCCAGCAGTTACGGAAAGGGAGTGGGACGGAATCAGCCCCAGCATTTT.

In its sample, this clonotype was seen many times. The rearrangement joins TRBV7-9 to TRBJ1-2; TRBD1 agrees at 10 bases. The ends lost 3 bases at V and 6 bases at J; junction bases unmatched: 10. Germline CDR1 SEHNR, CDR2 FQNEAQ (reference sequence). The CDR3 runs to 16 residues. Here the CDR3 DNA reads TGTGCCAGCAGCTTCAATGTCCCTGGGACAGGGGATGGCTACACCTTC. Its translation is CASSFNVPGTGDGYTF.

The chain uses TRBV27 and TRBJ2-2; possible D gene TRBD2, 6 bases. Germline V gene lookup returns CDR1 MNHEY and CDR2 SMNVEV (reference sequence). The germline V and J ends were trimmed by 1 base and 4 bases, with 19 bases remaining between them. CDR3 length: 18 amino acids. CDR3 bases: TGTGCCAGCAGTTTATGGCGCCCGACACGGACTACCACCGGGGAGCTGTTTTTT. This sequence encodes CASSLWRPTRTTTGELFF.

This clonotype was observed a handful of times. This chain uses TRBV4-3 with TRBJ1-4, with 7 bases that match TRBD1. The V segment lost 5 bases and the J segment 4 bases; nucleotides outside the gene matches: 4. The CDR3 consists of 14 residues. From germline, CDR1 is LGHNA and CDR2 YSLEER. This CDR3 is CASSTDRSNEKLFF. DNA of the CDR3: TGCGCCAGCAGCACGGACAGGAGTAATGAAAAACTGTTTTTT.

This clonotype was detected ten times or more. The chain uses TRBV29-1 and TRBJ2-4; no definite D call. The V gene's germline CDR1 is SQVTM and CDR2 ANQGSEA. The CDR3 sequence is 12 residues long. Deletions cut 6 bases from V and 2 bases from J, with 8 bases between. The CDR3 DNA reads as TGCAGCGTCGCTGATCCCAAAAACATTCAGTACTTC. Its translation: CSVADPKNIQYF. Full variable domain (rest looked up from reference TRBV29-1 and TRBJ2-4): SAVISQKPSRDICQRGTSLTIQCQVDSQVTMMFWYRQQPGQSLTLIATANQGSEATYESGFVIDKFPISRPNLTFSTLTVSNMSPEDSSIYLCSVADPKNIQYFGAGTRLSVL.

This clonotype came up a few times. The chain links TRBV12-3 or TRBV12-4 to TRBJ2-1; 7 nucleotides agree with TRBD2. With V trimmed by 5 bases and J by 6 bases, 16 bases remained unmatched. This CDR3 spans 17 amino acids. CDR3 DNA: TGTGCCAGCAGTGGGGCGCGGGGGTGGTCCCAGGGCAATGAGCAGTTCTTC. It codes for CASSGARGWSQGNEQFF.

This chain joins TRBV7-2 and TRBJ1-4; the D gene is possibly TRBD1 (5 bases). The CDR3 extends over 16 amino acids. V was pared by 3 bases and J by 0 bases, with 11 bases between. Germline loops: CDR1 SGHTA, CDR2 FQGNSA. Here the CDR3 reads CASSFWGGATNEKLFF. The CDR3, as DNA: TGTGCCAGCAGCTTTTGGGGAGGGGCAACTAATGAAAAACTGTTTTTT.

The rearrangement uses TRBV7-2 and TRBJ1-6; no firm D call. V dropped 2 bases and J dropped 8 bases, with 7 bases sitting between them. CDR1 and CDR2 (germline): SGHTA, FQGNSA. The CDR3 is 13 residues long. The CDR3 DNA follows: TGTGCCAGCAGCTTATTGGCCGATTCACCCCTCCACTTT. Translation: CASSLLADSPLHF.

This clonotype was seen repeatedly, ten times or more. The chain couples TRBV10-3 to TRBJ2-7, with TRBD1 as a possible D gene (5 bases). The V end lost 8 bases, the J end lost 2 bases, and 7 bases lay between the germline ends. Germline lookup yields CDR1 ENHRY and CDR2 SYGVKD. The CDR3 sequence is 11 residues long. CDR3 residues: CAIQGTYEQYF. The CDR3 DNA reads TGTGCCATCCAGGGCACCTACGAGCAGTACTTC.

This chain joins TRBV4-3 and TRBJ2-3, with a weak D call TRBD1 (5 bases). Trimming removed 5 bases at V and 1 base at J, with 10 bases between. Per germline, CDR1 LGHNA and CDR2 YSLEER. CDR3 length: 14 amino acids. The CDR3 region has the DNA TGCGCCAGCAGCTACCTACAGGGCACAGATACGCAGTATTTT. Translation: CASSYLQGTDTQYF.

The rearrangement uses TRBV18 and TRBJ2-2; D is uncertain. V shed 6 bases and J shed 8 bases, with 19 bases lying between them. This CDR3 spans 15 amino acids. Germline loops: CDR1 KGHSH, CDR2 LQKENI. The CDR3 loop is CASSLGAQAAGELFF. The CDR3 DNA follows: TGTGCCAGCTCGCTGGGCGCCCAGGCCGCGGGGGAGCTGTTTTTT.

This clonotype has only a few counts. The chain joins TRBV2 to TRBJ2-1, with D perhaps matching TRBD1 (5 bases). Germline V lookup: CDR1 SNHLY, CDR2 FYNNEI. The V gene lost 3 bases and the J gene lost 4 bases, with 10 bases spanning the gap. The CDR3 consists of 14 residues. The CDR3 loop is CASSEKTAYNEQFF. The CDR3 DNA reads as TGTGCCAGCAGTGAGAAGACAGCGTACAATGAGCAGTTCTTC. The full variable domain, completed using reference TRBV2 and TRBJ2-1, is EPEVTQTPSHQVTQMGQEVILRCVPISNHLYFYWYRQILGQKVEFLVSFYNNEISEKSEIFDDQFSVERPDGSNFTLKIRSTKLEDSAMYFCASSEKTAYNEQFFGPGTRLTVL.